This entry concerns a single T cell receptor (beta chain). The junction had 12 bases not matched to a gene; V was cut back by 8 bases and J by 4 bases. This CDR3 is 15 amino acids long. Per germline, CDR1 MNHNS and CDR2 SASEGT. The entry originates in a study of T cell repertoires in cytomegalovirus infection. Study-level background: Public TCR beta signatures indicated both CMV infection and matching HLA type.

TCRdb redid the calling of the reads with MiXCR, one entry per CDR3 protein. The repertoire includes 200,000 or so distinct CDR3 sequences, 28% of them detected once, and about 28% sits in the top ten. The material sequenced was PBMCs. The sequence was obtained from a human donor in good health (CMV status not recorded). Some clones in this sample may be carry-over from other donors' samples. The chain combines TRBV6-1 with TRBJ2-7; 9 positions match TRBD1. CDR3 in amino acids: CASGISGTGSYEQYF. As DNA, the CDR3 is TGTGCCAGCGGAATTTCCGGGACAGGGAGTTACGAGCAGTACTTC.